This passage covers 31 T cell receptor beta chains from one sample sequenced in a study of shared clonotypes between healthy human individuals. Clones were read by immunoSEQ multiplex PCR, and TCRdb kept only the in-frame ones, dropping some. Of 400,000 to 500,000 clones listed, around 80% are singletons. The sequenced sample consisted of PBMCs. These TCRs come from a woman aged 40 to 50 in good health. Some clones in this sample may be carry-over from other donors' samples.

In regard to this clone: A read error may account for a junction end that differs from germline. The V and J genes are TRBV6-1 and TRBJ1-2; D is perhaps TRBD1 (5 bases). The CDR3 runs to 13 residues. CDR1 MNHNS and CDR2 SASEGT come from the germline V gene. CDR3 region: CAISVLGDYGYTF. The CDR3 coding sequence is TGTGCCATCAGTGTGTTAGGGGACTATGGCTACACCTTC.

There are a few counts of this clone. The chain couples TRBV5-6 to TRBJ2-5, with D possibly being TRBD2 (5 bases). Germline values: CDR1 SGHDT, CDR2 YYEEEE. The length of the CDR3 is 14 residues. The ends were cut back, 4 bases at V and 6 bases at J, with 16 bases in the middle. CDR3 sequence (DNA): TGTGCCAGCAGCCCTGCGCTAGCTAGCCAGACCCAGTACTTC. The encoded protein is CASSPALASQTQYF.

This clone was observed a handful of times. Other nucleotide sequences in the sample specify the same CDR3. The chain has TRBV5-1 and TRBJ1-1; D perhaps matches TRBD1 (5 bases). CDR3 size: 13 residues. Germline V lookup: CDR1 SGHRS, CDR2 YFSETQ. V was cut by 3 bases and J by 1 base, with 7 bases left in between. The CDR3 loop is CASSSGPNTEAFF. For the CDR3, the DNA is TGCGCCAGCAGCTCGGGACCGAACACTGAAGCTTTCTTT. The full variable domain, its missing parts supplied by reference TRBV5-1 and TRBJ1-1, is KAGVTQTPRYLIKTRGQQVTLSCSPISGHRSVSWYQQTPGQGLQFLFEYFSETQRNKGNFPGRFSGRQFSNSRSEMNVSTLELGDSALYLCASSSGPNTEAFFGQGTRLTVV.

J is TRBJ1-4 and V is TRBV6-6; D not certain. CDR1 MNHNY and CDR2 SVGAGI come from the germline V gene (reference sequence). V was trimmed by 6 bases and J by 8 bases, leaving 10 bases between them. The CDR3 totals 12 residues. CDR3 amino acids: CASRDTVEKLFF. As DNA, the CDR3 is TGTGCCAGCAGGGATACCGTCGAAAAACTGTTTTTT.

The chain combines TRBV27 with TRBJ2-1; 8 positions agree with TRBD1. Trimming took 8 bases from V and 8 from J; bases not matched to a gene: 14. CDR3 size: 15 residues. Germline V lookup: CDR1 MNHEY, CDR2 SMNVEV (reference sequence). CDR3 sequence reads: CASASRGLPVDEQFF. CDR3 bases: TGTGCCAGCGCCTCCAGGGGGCTACCCGTCGATGAGCAGTTCTTC.

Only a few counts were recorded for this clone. CDR3 sequence: CASRPGLAGETQYF. CDR3 coding DNA: TGTGCCAGCAGACCGGGACTAGCGGGAGAGACCCAGTACTTC. The chain links TRBV7-2 to TRBJ2-5, with 12 nucleotides matching TRBD2. Germline CDR1 and CDR2: SGHTA and FQGNSA. The ends lost 6 bases at V and 4 bases at J; junction bases unmatched: 3. The CDR3 runs 14 residues.

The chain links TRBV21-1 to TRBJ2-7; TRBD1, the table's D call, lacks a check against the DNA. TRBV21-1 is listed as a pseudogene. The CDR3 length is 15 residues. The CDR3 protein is CASSGTGLGSYEQYF. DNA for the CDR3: TGTGCCAGCAGCGGTACAGGTCTAGGTTCTTACGAGCAGTACTTC.

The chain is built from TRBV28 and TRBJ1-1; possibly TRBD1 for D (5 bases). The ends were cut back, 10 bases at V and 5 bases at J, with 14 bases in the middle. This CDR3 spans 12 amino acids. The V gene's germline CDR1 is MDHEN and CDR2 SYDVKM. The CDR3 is CAIITGKTEAFF. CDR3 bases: TGTGCCATTATAACAGGCAAAACTGAAGCTTTCTTT.

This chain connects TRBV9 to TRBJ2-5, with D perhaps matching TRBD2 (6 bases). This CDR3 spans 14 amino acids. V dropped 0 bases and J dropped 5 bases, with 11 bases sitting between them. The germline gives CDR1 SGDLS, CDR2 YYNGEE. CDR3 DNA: TGTGCCAGCAGCGTAGCTACGGGAGTTGAGACCCAGTACTTC. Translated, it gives CASSVATGVETQYF.

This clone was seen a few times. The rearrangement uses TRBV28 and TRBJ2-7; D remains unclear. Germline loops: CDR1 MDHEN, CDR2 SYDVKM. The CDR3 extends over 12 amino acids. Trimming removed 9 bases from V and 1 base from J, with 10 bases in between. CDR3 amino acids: CASWANSYEQYF. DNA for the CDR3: TGTGCCAGTTGGGCTAATTCCTACGAGCAGTACTTC.

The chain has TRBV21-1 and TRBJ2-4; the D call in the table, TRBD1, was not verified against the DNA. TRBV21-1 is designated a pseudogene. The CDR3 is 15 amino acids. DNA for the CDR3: TGTGCCAGCAGCAAAAGGGACAGGGGAAGGGACATTCAGTACTTC. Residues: CASSKRDRGRDIQYF.

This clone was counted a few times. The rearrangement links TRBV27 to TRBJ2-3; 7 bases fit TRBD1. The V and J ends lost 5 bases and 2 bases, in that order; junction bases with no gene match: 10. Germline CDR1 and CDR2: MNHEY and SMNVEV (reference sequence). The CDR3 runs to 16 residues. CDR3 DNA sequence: TGTGCCAGCAGTGCCTTCTCAGGGGGTGTCACAGATACGCAGTATTTT. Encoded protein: CASSAFSGGVTDTQYF.

CDR3 coding DNA: TGCGCCAGCAGCCCCCGCATCTCGGGAGGCTGGAGCGGCACAGATACGCAGTATTTT. It translates to CASSPRISGGWSGTDTQYF. The chain couples TRBV5-1 to TRBJ2-3, with 7 bases aligning to TRBD2. CDR1 and CDR2 (germline): SGHRS, YFSETQ. After removal of 4 bases from V and 1 base from J, the junction contained 18 bases not matched to a gene. The CDR3 contains 19 residues. Full variable domain (rest looked up from reference TRBV5-1 and TRBJ2-3): KAGVTQTPRYLIKTRGQQVTLSCSPISGHRSVSWYQQTPGQGLQFLFEYFSETQRNKGNFPGRFSGRQFSNSRSEMNVSTLELGDSALYLCASSPRISGGWSGTDTQYFGPGTRLTVL.

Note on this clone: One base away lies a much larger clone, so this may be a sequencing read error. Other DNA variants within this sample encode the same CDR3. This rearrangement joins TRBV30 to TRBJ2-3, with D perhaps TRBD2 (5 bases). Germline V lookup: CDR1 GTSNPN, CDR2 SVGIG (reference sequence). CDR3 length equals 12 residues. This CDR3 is CAWSSSTDTQYF. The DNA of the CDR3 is TGTGCCTGGAGTTCTAGCACGGATACGCAGTATTTT. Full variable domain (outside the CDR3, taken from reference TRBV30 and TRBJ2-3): SQTIHQWPATLVQPVGSPLSLECTVEGTSNPNLYWYRQAAGRGLQLLFYSVGIGQISSEVPQNLSASRPQDRQFILSSKKLLLSDSGFYLCAWSSSTDTQYFGPGTRLTVL.

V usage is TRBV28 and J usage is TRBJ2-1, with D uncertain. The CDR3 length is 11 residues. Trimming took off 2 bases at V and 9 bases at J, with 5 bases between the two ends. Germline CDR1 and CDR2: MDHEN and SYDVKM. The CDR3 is CASSLVREQFF. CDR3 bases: TGTGCCAGCAGTTTAGTGCGTGAGCAGTTCTTC.

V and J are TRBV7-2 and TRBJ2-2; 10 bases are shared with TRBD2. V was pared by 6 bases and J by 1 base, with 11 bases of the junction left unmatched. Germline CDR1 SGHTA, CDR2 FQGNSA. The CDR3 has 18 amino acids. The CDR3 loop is CASSRYLGLAKNTGELFF. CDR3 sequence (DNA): TGTGCCAGCAGTCGCTATTTGGGACTAGCGAAGAACACCGGGGAGCTGTTTTTT. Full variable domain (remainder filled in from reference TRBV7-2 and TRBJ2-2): GAGVSQSPSNKVTEKGKDVELRCDPISGHTALYWYRQSLGQGLEFLIYFQGNSAPDKSGLPSDRFSAERTGGSVSTLTIQRTQQEDSAVYLCASSRYLGLAKNTGELFFGEGSRLTVL.

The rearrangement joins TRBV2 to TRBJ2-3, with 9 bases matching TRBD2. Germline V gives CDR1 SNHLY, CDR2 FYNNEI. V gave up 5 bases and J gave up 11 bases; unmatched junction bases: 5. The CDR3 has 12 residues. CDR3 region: CASSTGTSRQYF. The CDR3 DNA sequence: TGTGCCAGCAGTACCGGGACTAGCAGGCAGTATTTT.

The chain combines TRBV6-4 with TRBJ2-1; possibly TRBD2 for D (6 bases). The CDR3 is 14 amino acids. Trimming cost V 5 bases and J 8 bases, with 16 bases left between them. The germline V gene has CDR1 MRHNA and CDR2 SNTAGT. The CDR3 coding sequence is TGTGCCAGCAGTCCCGGACGGGAGAGGGATGAGCAGTTCTTC. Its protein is CASSPGRERDEQFF.

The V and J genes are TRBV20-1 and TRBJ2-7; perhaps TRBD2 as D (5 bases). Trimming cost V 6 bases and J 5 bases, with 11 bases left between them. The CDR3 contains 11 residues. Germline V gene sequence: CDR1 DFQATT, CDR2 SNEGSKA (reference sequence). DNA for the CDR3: TGCAGTGCCCCCATAGCGAACGAGCAGTACTTC. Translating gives CSAPIANEQYF.

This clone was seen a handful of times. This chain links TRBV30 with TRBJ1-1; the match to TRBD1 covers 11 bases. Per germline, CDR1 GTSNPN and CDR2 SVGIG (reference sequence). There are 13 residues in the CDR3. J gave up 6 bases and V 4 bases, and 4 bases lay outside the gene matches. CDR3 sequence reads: CAWTGQGAPEAFF. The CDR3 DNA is TGTGCCTGGACCGGACAGGGGGCACCTGAAGCTTTCTTT.

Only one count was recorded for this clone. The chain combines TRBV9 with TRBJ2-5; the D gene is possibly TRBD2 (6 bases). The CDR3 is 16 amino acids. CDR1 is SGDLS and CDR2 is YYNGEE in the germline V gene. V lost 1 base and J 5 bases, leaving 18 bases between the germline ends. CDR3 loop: CASSVNVGLQGETQYF. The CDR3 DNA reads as TGTGCCAGCAGCGTAAATGTAGGACTACAAGGGGAGACCCAGTACTTC.

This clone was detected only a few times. CDR3 loop: CASSQPSGAGPRTDTQYF. The CDR3 DNA reads as TGTGCCAGCAGCCAACCTTCCGGGGCCGGGCCACGGACGGATACGCAGTATTTT. The chain joins TRBV4-2 to TRBJ2-3, with D perhaps being TRBD1 or TRBD2 (5 bases each). This CDR3 comprises 18 residues. V was clipped by 2 bases and J by 6 bases, with 24 bases between them. The germline CDR1 and CDR2 sequences are LGHNA and YNFKEQ.

This chain's CDR3 is CASSSLPQHF. Here the CDR3 DNA reads TGTGCCAGCAGCTCTTTACCCCAGCATTTT. The chain joins TRBV14 to TRBJ1-5; no firm D call. V lost 5 bases and J lost 10, with 6 bases in between. This CDR3 spans 10 amino acids. Germline V gene sequence: CDR1 SGHDN, CDR2 FVKESK.

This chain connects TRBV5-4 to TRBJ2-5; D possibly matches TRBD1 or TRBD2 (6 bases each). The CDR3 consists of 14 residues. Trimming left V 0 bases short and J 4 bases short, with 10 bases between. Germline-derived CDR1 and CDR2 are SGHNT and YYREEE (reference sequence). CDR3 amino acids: CASSLGGGRETQYF. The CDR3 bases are TGTGCCAGCAGCTTGGGTGGGGGGCGAGAGACCCAGTACTTC.

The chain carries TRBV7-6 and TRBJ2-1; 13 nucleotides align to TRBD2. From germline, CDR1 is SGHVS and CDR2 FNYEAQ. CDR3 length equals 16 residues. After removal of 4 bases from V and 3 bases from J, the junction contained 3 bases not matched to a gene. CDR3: CASSSGLAGVYNEQFF. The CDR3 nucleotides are TGTGCCAGCAGCTCCGGACTAGCGGGGGTCTACAATGAGCAGTTCTTC.

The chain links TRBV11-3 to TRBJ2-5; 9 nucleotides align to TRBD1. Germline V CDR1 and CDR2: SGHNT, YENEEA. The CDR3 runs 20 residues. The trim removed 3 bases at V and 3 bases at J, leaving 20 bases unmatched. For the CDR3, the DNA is TGTGCCAGCAGCTTCGAATCAAAACCCCACGACAGGGGGTTAGAAGAGACCCAGTACTTC. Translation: CASSFESKPHDRGLEETQYF.

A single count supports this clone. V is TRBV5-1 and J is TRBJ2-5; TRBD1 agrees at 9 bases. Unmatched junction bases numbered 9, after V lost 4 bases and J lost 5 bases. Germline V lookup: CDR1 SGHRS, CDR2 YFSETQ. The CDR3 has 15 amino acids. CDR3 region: CASSPGDRVGETQYF. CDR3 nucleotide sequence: TGCGCCAGCAGCCCAGGGGACAGGGTTGGGGAGACCCAGTACTTC.

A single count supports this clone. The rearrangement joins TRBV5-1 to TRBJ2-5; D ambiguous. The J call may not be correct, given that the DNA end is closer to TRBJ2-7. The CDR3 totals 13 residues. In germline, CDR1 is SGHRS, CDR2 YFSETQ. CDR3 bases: TGCGCCAGCAGCTTGGCTCTAGGCTACGAGCAGTACTTC. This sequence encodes CASSLALGYEQYF.

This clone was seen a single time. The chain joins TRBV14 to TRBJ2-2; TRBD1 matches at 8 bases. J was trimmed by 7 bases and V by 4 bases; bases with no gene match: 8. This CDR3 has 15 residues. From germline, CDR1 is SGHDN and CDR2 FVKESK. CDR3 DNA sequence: TGTGCCAGCAGCCGGGACAGGACCAGGGGCGGGGAGCTGTTTTTT. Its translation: CASSRDRTRGGELFF.

For the CDR3, the DNA is TGTGCCATCGGGGGACACCCTAATGAAAAACTGTTTTTT. Encoded protein: CAIGGHPNEKLFF. The chain uses TRBV10-3 and TRBJ1-4; the D gene is possibly TRBD1 (6 bases). V was shortened by 8 bases and J by 3 bases, with 10 bases between the two germline ends. The CDR3 is 13 amino acids. Looked up from germline, CDR1 is ENHRY and CDR2 is SYGVKD.

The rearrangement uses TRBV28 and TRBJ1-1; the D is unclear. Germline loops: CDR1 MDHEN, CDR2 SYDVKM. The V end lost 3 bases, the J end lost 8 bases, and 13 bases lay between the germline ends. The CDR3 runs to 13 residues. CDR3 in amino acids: CASSFPTYREAFF. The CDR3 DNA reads TGTGCCAGCAGTTTCCCTACATACAGAGAAGCTTTCTTT. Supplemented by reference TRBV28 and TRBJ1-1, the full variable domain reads DVKVTQSSRYLVKRTGEKVFLECVQDMDHENMFWYRQDPGLGLRLIYFSYDVKMKEKGDIPEGYSVSREKKERFSLILESASTNQTSMYLCASSFPTYREAFFGQGTRLTVV.